Below, one T cell receptor (beta chain) is given with its context. Its target is not known. The junction differs from germline at one of its ends, possibly a read error. The data derive from a study of cytomegalovirus exposure and HLA in healthy donors. Study-wide results and caveats: In a later analysis, TCR beta V- and J-gene trimming showed a link to a missense DCLRE1C variant. A list of approximately 160 TCR beta chains associated with cytomegalovirus was given.

A multiplex PCR was run with 60 Vbeta primers and 13 Jbeta primers. The protocol was immunoSEQ multiplex PCR, while the TCRdb copy is restricted to in-frame clones and leaves out a portion. Of about 140,000 clones listed, just under 85% were seen once; the top ten hold approximately 1.9%. The TCR comes from a woman between 40 and 55 years old in good health and CMV-seronegative. The sequenced sample was PBMCs.

The CDR3 loop is CSSSLTRGGGVNQPQHF. CDR3 sequence (DNA): TGTTCCAGCAGCTTAACCAGGGGAGGGGGGGTCAATCAGCCCCAGCATTTT. This rearrangement joins TRBV7-9 to TRBJ1-5; D possibly corresponds to TRBD1 (6 bases). Germline V CDR1 and CDR2: SEHNR, FQNEAQ (reference sequence). CDR3 size: 17 residues.